A selection of T cell receptor beta chains follows, all from one sample in a study of cytomegalovirus exposure and HLA in healthy donors. Sequenced by immunoSEQ multiplex PCR; TCRdb stores in-frame clones only, minus some. The data show 150,000 or so clones, around 89% seen once. Material: PBMCs. These receptor sequences come from a woman in her twenties or thirties in good health and CMV-seropositive. CDR3s include the opening cysteine and the closing phenylalanine or tryptophan. Each record gives: J gene, V gene, CDR3 protein.

>TRBJ1-5|TRBV15
CATSGGRGVDQPQHF
>TRBJ1-1|TRBV2
CASSPGIGRAMNTEAFF
>TRBJ1-2|TRBV5-1
CASSWGRGLRFPNYGYTF
>TRBJ1-1|TRBV15
CATSRDGIVEAFF
>TRBJ1-4|TRBV6-6
CASSTGRPTNEKLFF
>TRBJ1-5|TRBV19
CASFDRRGNQPQHF
>TRBJ2-6|TRBV15
CATSRDRGSYVRGANVLTF
>TRBJ1-1|TRBV11-2
CASSLRQDRLYEAFF
>TRBJ1-1|TRBV28
CASSWRGPMNTEAFF
>TRBJ1-1|TRBV2
CANGDSENAEAFF
>TRBJ1-3|TRBV13
CASSRGGVSGNTIYF
>TRBJ1-4|TRBV2
CASRGPAGEKLFF
>TRBJ2-1|TRBV28
CASSSPILAGSYNEQFF
>TRBJ2-3|TRBV6-6
CASSYFAGAGNTQYF
>TRBJ1-4|TRBV14
CASSQDRVKLFF
>TRBJ1-1|TRBV6-1
CATKAPQGANTEAFF
>TRBJ1-1|TRBV4-1
CASSQKRDRVNTEAFF
>TRBJ2-1|TRBV5-1
CASTTGTSGSQFF
>TRBJ1-2|TRBV4-1
CASSRLPGGTNYGYTF
>TRBJ1-5|TRBV28
CASSFQGAGNQPQHF
>TRBJ2-7|TRBV6-1
CASSGWELTYEQYF
>TRBJ1-2|TRBV29-1
CSVGGQGANYGYTF
>TRBJ1-1|TRBV28
CASSRDSYTEAFF
>TRBJ1-5|TRBV2
CASGGQGVNQPQHF
>TRBJ2-1|TRBV10-3
CAIYAGDPPNEQFF
>TRBJ2-2|TRBV7-2
CASSLPGTGELFF
>TRBJ1-2|TRBV2
CASTRQGIYYGYTF
>TRBJ2-5|TRBV15
CATSSGTFRQETQYF
>TRBJ2-7|TRBV2
CASSRQGEQYF
>TRBJ2-5|TRBV29-1
CSVSRTAGETQYF
>TRBJ2-7|TRBV28
CASSLVSESYEQYF
>TRBJ2-1|TRBV2
CASSEAADSYNEQFF
>TRBJ1-4|TRBV18
CASSPSRALEKLFF
>TRBJ1-3|TRBV27
CASSLSAGAISGNTIYF
>TRBJ1-5|TRBV19
CASSLVGTSNQPQHF
>TRBJ2-5|TRBV6-1
CASWSPQETQYF
>TRBJ1-5|TRBV10-2
CASSSPGQGAHQPQHF
>TRBJ1-2|TRBV28
CASSAGTGYGYTF
>TRBJ2-7|TRBV6-1
CASSSQRGGRSAQYF